This T cell receptor beta chain was found in a study of vaccination effects on CD4 cells after COVID-19 (dated by TCRdb to between 2021 and 2024). General notes on the study: Post-vaccine samples across the study were collected a median of 72 days after the second dose, with a range of 14 to 241. The study compared SARS-CoV-2 spike-specific CD4+ TCR repertoires before and after mRNA vaccination in COVID-19 convalescent patients and infection-naive vaccine recipients. A total of 10 COVID-19 convalescent patients and several SARS-CoV-2-naive healthy vaccine recipients were included in the full study. In the study, cultures from other donors were sequenced using the Oncomine TCR Beta short-read assay on an Illumina iSeq 100. What the work shows at the level of the full study, not this receptor alone: Both infection-induced and vaccine-induced clones contracted markedly at late post-vaccination timepoints, which is consistent with waning T cell responses. Among healthy vaccine recipients, nearly all vaccine-induced clones were SARS-CoV-2 mono-reactive, and only 1 of 255 was cross-reactive with common cold coronaviruses. The study was limited by a small number of convalescent patients and lacked early post-infection timepoints.

In the ViraFEST assay, PBMC were stimulated with viral peptide pools, and TCR sequencing was then used to find antigen-specific CD4+ T cell clonotypes based on their expansion. After roughly 11 days of culture, CD4+ T cells were isolated with the EasySep CD4+ T cell isolation kit. Two doses of either the BNT162b2 or the mRNA-1273 mRNA SARS-CoV-2 vaccine were administered to participants. None of the healthy vaccine recipients had a prior SARS-CoV-2 infection, which was confirmed by nucleocapsid antibody tests that came back negative both before and after vaccination. A few million PBMC per well were cultured with approximately 10 ug/ml peptides in IMDM containing roughly 5% human AB serum, about 9 IU/ml IL-2 and gentamicin. On days 3 and 7, half of the culture medium was replaced with fresh IL-2-containing medium. Unless otherwise noted, each peptide stimulation condition was cultured in triplicate wells. Using Ficoll-Paque Plus gradient centrifugation, PBMC were separated from whole blood and then either used fresh or cryopreserved at -140C. The overlapping peptide pools covered the spike proteins of SARS-CoV-2 as well as those of the common cold coronaviruses HCoV-NL63, HCoV-OC43 and HCoV-229E. The QIAamp micro DNA kit was used to extract genomic DNA from the cultured CD4+ T cells.

Worth noting for this clone: The clone's antigen remains unknown. Per-nucleotide qualities are absent, and no much larger clonotype sits a single base away.

The library was built by means of the immunoSEQ multiplex PCR assay. TCR beta CDR3 sequencing was performed on DNA from the cultured, isolated CD4+ T cells. The authors' analysis ran thus. The analysis removed non-productive TCR sequences, trimmed reads to the CDR3 region, and retained only CDR3s that were 7 or more amino acids long. The MANAFEST web app was used to pick out antigen-specific clonotypes by comparing their expansion in peptide wells with that in reference cultures. To count as positive, a clone had to show expansion at FDR<0.05 compared with the reference and with all other wells, an odds ratio above 5, and a frequency above 0.1% in two replicate wells. Clonotypes significantly expanded in SARS-CoV-2 spike wells and in at least one common cold coronavirus spike condition were defined as cross-reactive. CDR3 similarity was assessed by Levenshtein distance using the stringdist R package, and unrooted trees were constructed with ape in R 3.6.1. This immuneACCESS table, as held by TCRdb, lists in-frame sequences with V and J called but not all clones. Of the missing ones, under half trace to an unresolved V gene in checked studies; the others have no known cause. V, J and clone size derive from that table, while D and trimming were established from the DNA sequence. This sample is represented by roughly 46,000 clones; around 80% of them were singletons. The top ten clonotypes cover less than 15% of the sample.

This material consisted of CD4+ T cells from PBMCs cultured with HCoV-OC43 spike peptides, taken after COVID-19 vaccination. The cell subset or site label here, explained by the study, means: HCoV-OC43 spike overlapping peptide pool stimulation. The source is a human donor who received a COVID-19 vaccine.

The CDR3 amino acid sequence is: CASSSLGRGNTIYF. The nucleotides read TGTGCCAGTAGTTCCCTCGGAAGGGGAAACACCATATATTTT. This chain is built from TRBV19 and TRBJ1-3; the D gene assignment is ambiguous. CDR1 and CDR2 are drawn from the germline V gene (reference sequence): LNHDA, SQIVND. The CDR3 goes from the cysteine to the phenylalanine over 14 residues. CDR3 DNA is the only sequence kept; it has 42 bases, read in frame from the first base. V loses 5 bases of germline sequence and J loses 4 bases, and the interval between the two ends is 12 bases.